The 6 T cell receptor beta chains given below trace back to one sample, sequenced in a study of shared clonotypes between healthy human individuals. Profiled with immunoSEQ multiplex PCR; TCRdb holds only in-frame clones, not every one. Of about a million clones listed, approximately 70% are singletons. The sample comprised memory CD4+ T cells sorted from blood. Subset described: CD45RA-negative fraction. The origin of the receptors is a young man in good health.

This clone was detected a few times. The V gene is TRBV15, the J gene TRBJ2-7; 9 positions agree with TRBD1. CDR1 is LNHNV, CDR2 YYDKDF, per germline (reference sequence). The CDR3 extends over 17 amino acids. Germline trimming cut 2 bases from V and 0 bases from J; bases unmatched to any gene: 8. The CDR3 here is CATSRWTRDRASYEQYF. CDR3 nucleotides: TGTGCCACCAGCAGATGGACCCGGGACAGGGCCTCCTACGAGCAGTACTTC.

This clone was found once. The V gene is TRBV5-6, the J gene TRBJ1-6; D is undetermined. CDR1 SGHDT and CDR2 YYEEEE come from the germline V gene. Trimming left V 4 bases short and J 7 bases short, with 15 bases between. This CDR3 contains 15 residues. CDR3 loop: CASSSFPGPNSPLHF. The CDR3 bases are TGTGCCAGCAGCAGCTTCCCCGGGCCCAATTCACCCCTCCACTTT.

This chain connects TRBV29-1 to TRBJ1-1; D is perhaps TRBD1 (5 bases). Germline-derived CDR1 and CDR2 are SQVTM and ANQGSEA. V was shortened by 3 bases and J by 3 bases, with 14 bases between the two germline ends. The CDR3 is 14 amino acids. The CDR3 region has the DNA TGCAGCGTTGAGAATTCTGGGGCAGACACTGAAGCTTTCTTT. This codes for CSVENSGADTEAFF.

The V call is TRBV2, the J call TRBJ2-7; 8 nucleotides agree with TRBD1. Germline assignment: CDR1 SNHLY and CDR2 FYNNEI. There are 14 residues in the CDR3. V shed 6 bases, J shed 4 bases, and the junction held 8 bases outside the gene matches. The CDR3 loop reads CASRSGTGTYEQYF. The DNA for the CDR3 is TGTGCCAGCAGGTCCGGGACAGGTACTTACGAGCAGTACTTC.

V is TRBV30 and J is TRBJ2-3, with unresolved D. The length of the CDR3 is 17 residues. V shed 1 base and J shed 5 bases, with 22 bases lying between them. Per the germline V gene, CDR1 is GTSNPN and CDR2 is SVGIG (reference sequence). The CDR3 region has the DNA TGTGCCTGGAGTGGGCCGTTGAACGTGGGGATTTTAGATACGCAGTATTTT. Protein sequence: CAWSGPLNVGILDTQYF.

For this clone: Other DNA sequences in this specimen translate into the identical CDR3. V and J are TRBV30 and TRBJ2-5; D could derive from TRBD1 or TRBD2 (5 bases each). Germline assignment: CDR1 GTSNPN and CDR2 SVGIG (reference sequence). CDR3 length equals 12 residues. Deletions cut 0 bases from V and 4 bases from J, with 6 bases between. CDR3 sequence: CAWSVGGETQYF. The DNA for the CDR3 is TGTGCCTGGAGTGTTGGGGGAGAGACCCAGTACTTC. Complete variable domain (other parts from reference TRBV30 and TRBJ2-5): SQTIHQWPATLVQPVGSPLSLECTVEGTSNPNLYWYRQAAGRGLQLLFYSVGIGQISSEVPQNLSASRPQDRQFILSSKKLLLSDSGFYLCAWSVGGETQYFGPGTRLLVL.